This T cell receptor (beta chain) was documented in a study of graft-versus-host responses after intestinal transplantation. Turning to the study itself: Multivisceral, liver-intestinal, or isolated intestinal transplants were performed in recipients. Regarding the study as a whole: Early post-transplant HvG declines were associated with peak circulating GvH clone levels.

Produced via immunoSEQ multiplex PCR; TCRdb's table is partial and in-frame only. The sample lists about 11,000 clones, around 32% seen once, with 1.9% in the top ten. V shed 8 bases and J 0 bases; nucleotides not matched to a gene: 13. CDR1 is LNHDA, CDR2 SQIVND, per germline (reference sequence). The CDR3 extends over 19 amino acids. Labeling with CFSE marked about 200,000 responder cells, which were plated with about 200,000 irradiated, violet-dye-labeled stimulator cells. Both CD3+CD4+ and CD3+CD8+ responders that were proliferating and CFSE-low underwent sorting after the reaction. This receptor was obtained from a human patient who was an organ donor for intestinal transplantation. The sample consisted of alloreactive CD4+ T cells from a mixed lymphocyte reaction culture, taken before transplantation. Subset noted: CFSE-low proliferating T cells sorted from roughly six-day pre-transplant mixed lymphocyte reaction (GvH or HvG direction). The J gene is TRBJ2-2, the V gene TRBV19, with 12 bases fitting TRBD2. Here the CDR3 reads CASRLAGATRHSNTGELFF. The CDR3 region has the DNA TGTGCCAGTCGACTAGCGGGGGCAACCAGACACTCGAACACCGGGGAGCTGTTTTTT.